The table lists the clone carrying this T cell receptor beta chain with a count of one. What it binds is not known. The same CDR3 can be traced to other DNA sequences in this sample. V was trimmed by 0 bases and J by 2 bases, leaving 10 bases between them. The CDR3 consists of 15 residues. Germline V gene sequence: CDR1 PRHDT, CDR2 FYEKMQ (reference sequence). These data belong to a study of shared clonotypes between healthy human individuals. CD4+ cells were split into CD45RA+ naive and CD45RA-negative memory subsets. General study findings and limits: Naive CD4 clonotype sharing across four donors was around 5.5%.

In the original processing: Filtering differed for immunoSEQ, which gave only junction sequences without quality scores. Method: immunoSEQ multiplex PCR; TCRdb's copy keeps in-frame clones and lacks some. V and J calls and clone size are copied from that table; D and trimming were computed from the DNA. The sample lists about 1 million clones, about 76% occurring once. The sequence was obtained from a man younger than 35 in good health. Sequencing input: memory CD4+ T cells sorted from blood. Subset defined: CD45RA-negative fraction. This chain uses TRBV13 with TRBJ2-5, with D perhaps given as TRBD1 or TRBD2 (5 bases each). The CDR3 DNA sequence: TGTGCCAGCAGCTTAGGGAGGGGACGGCAAGAGACCCAGTACTTC. Translation: CASSLGRGRQETQYF.